This is a list of T cell receptor beta chains from one sample in a study of PD-1 blockade in classical Hodgkin lymphoma. Using immunoSEQ multiplex PCR, the repertoire was profiled, and TCRdb retains in-frame clones only, with some absent. Of about 90,000 clones detected, approximately 83% appear once; the ten largest clones hold over 15%. Sequenced material: peripheral blood mononuclear cells (PBMCs), taken before the fourth cycle of nivolumab. Receptors originate from a human donor with classical Hodgkin lymphoma. Each CDR3 is given without its conserved first and last residue. Part of the rows lack a size; the others show once, few, many or a class for expanded clones.

j_gene,abundance,v_gene,CDR3aa
TRBJ1-2,.,TRBV19,ASSTRGQGTYGYT
TRBJ2-1,.,TRBV15,ATSREVAPGQVYNEQF
TRBJ1-1,.,TRBV18,ASSPQSGDTEAF
TRBJ2-7,.,TRBV5-1,ASSLGTGTVGYEQY
TRBJ1-5,.,TRBV30,AWREKDRPYQPQH
TRBJ2-7,.,TRBV9,ASSVELAGVSEQY
TRBJ2-5,.,TRBV5-1,ASSAGQGKETQY
TRBJ2-1,.,TRBV27,ASGRAGANNEQF
TRBJ2-3,few,TRBV5-1,ASRERVSTDTQY
TRBJ2-7,.,TRBV11-1,ASRTGLASYEQY
TRBJ2-2,once,TRBV7-8,ASSLIVPTGELF
TRBJ2-3,.,TRBV28,ASSPWRGAGASDTQY
TRBJ2-7,once,TRBV4-1,ASSQEGPQVSYEQY
TRBJ2-5,.,TRBV11-3,ASSLGGAQETQY
TRBJ1-5,once,TRBV15,ATSRRAGQPQH
TRBJ1-2,once,TRBV11-2,ASWDRLGGYT
TRBJ2-7,.,TRBV5-1,ASSFGQGSDEQY
TRBJ1-4,.,TRBV7-6,ASSSLDQGYEKLF
TRBJ1-5,.,TRBV10-3,AISDQANQPQH
TRBJ1-2,once,TRBV5-1,ASSLEANNYGYT
TRBJ2-7,.,TRBV5-6,ASRFSGRGGEQY
TRBJ2-1,.,TRBV10-3,AITKGQDRDEQF
TRBJ2-1,.,TRBV9,ASSPRTSGSDEQF
TRBJ2-7,.,TRBV5-1,ASSLGTGGVYEQY
TRBJ1-4,.,TRBV11-2,ASSLGGTYEKLF
TRBJ2-7,once,TRBV5-6,ASSLLDRGNYEQY
TRBJ2-5,.,TRBV28,ASSTDQETQY
TRBJ2-1,.,TRBV10-3,ASSGTSRGNEQF
TRBJ1-1,once,TRBV5-6,ASSSTGFTEAF
TRBJ1-5,many,TRBV19,ASSTGHLSNQPQH
TRBJ2-7,.,TRBV27,ASSSPGTYTYEQY
TRBJ2-7,.,TRBV6-1,ASSGDREYEQY
TRBJ2-1,.,TRBV6-5,ASSYSLGINEQF